This T cell receptor beta chain came from a study of T cell responses to AZD1222 COVID-19 vaccine (dated by TCRdb to about 2021). Broadly, across the study: TCR sequencing was performed for approximately 240 trial participants, of whom around 210 were given two doses of AZD1222 and around 25 were given two doses of MenACWY control vaccine. Trial participants were enrolled by age into subgroups of 18-55, 56-69 and 70-plus years, and roughly 150, 30 and 60 TCR-sequenced participants, respectively, were included in these subgroups.

The time point label on this specimen signifies: about 28 days (+/-7) after the second vaccine dose. AZD1222 recipients given second doses at about 4 weeks or at about 12 weeks were pooled, since spike-specific TCR depth and breadth were not found to differ between the two schedules. The vaccinee samples were drawn from two UK trials, COV001 and COV002, one of which was a single-blind randomized controlled phase 2/3 trial testing AZD1222 (ChAdOx1 nCoV-19) in healthy adults. For TCRbeta chain sequencing, PBMC samples were collected from trial participants at day 0 and at day 28 after the second dose. The CDR3 goes from the cysteine to the phenylalanine over 14 residues. The sequence is cut down to CDR3 DNA, 42 bases in frame from base 1. Via the germline V gene, CDR1 is SGHRS and CDR2 YFSETQ. V is cut by 7 bases and J by 6 bases, and the space between the germline ends is 17 bases. Results the study describes overall, beyond this receptor: In the small 56-69-year group, the increase in depth fell short of significance, most likely because of low power. Vaccine-associated CD4 TCRs spanned the whole spike protein, with dominant responses in regions 160-218 and 743-854. Most participants were white British and females outnumbered males, and the authors suggested that clonal diversity may have been underestimated. Because no day 14 peak-response samples were available, repertoires were characterized only after the peak T cell response. Conclusions about previously exposed vaccinees are limited because only five to seven AZD1222 recipients were SARS-CoV-2 seropositive at baseline. A significant rise in spike-specific TCR breadth and depth was observed after two AZD1222 doses relative to day 0 and relative to MenACWY recipients. Epitopes outside the regions mutated in the B.1.351 and B.1.1.7 variants were reportedly recognized by nearly half of the unique spike-specific TCRs.

With regard to this clone: Its cognate antigen has yet to be identified. Nothing much larger sits one base from this clone, and base qualities are not available.

The CDR3 regions of human TCRbeta chains were analyzed by immunosequencing. The original methods were these. TCRs in the repertoires were matched against a reference library of SARS-CoV-2-specific TCRs that had been generated with the MIRA antigen-specificity platform. Breadth was defined as the fraction of unique TCRs that were SARS-CoV-2-associated. Depth was defined as the fraction of total T cells that were SARS-CoV-2-associated. Using the MIRA data, each spike-specific TCR was mapped to the spike region that the TCR reacts to and placed in a CD4 or CD8 class. Log10-transformed breadth and depth values were compared by one-way ANOVA with Sidak's multiple comparisons tests. The table was pulled from immuneACCESS by TCRdb, which kept in-frame rearrangements only. Such tables lose some clones; where checked, under half of the loss comes from unresolved V genes, and the rest has no known cause. That table furnishes V, J and clone size, whereas the DNA furnished D and trimming. The sample table records roughly 200,000 clones; approximately 89% of these occur just once. Less than 2% of the sample goes to the ten largest clones.

Sequenced here: peripheral blood, sampled 28 days after the second AZD1222 dose. Rearrangement joined TRBV5-1 to TRBJ2-1; D gene: possibly TRBD2, on 6 matching bases. The TCR sequence derives from an adult who received the AZD1222 COVID-19 vaccine. The CDR3 in this case is CASGGGALLNEQFF. DNA sequence: TGCGCCAGCGGTGGAGGGGCCCTTCTCAATGAGCAGTTCTTC.